This T cell receptor (beta chain) was documented in a study of cytomegalovirus exposure and HLA in healthy donors. Study overall: A later analysis reported the same platform for the roughly 110 validation repertoires and the approximately 670 first-cohort repertoires.

General study results and limits: CMV antigen specificity was confirmed in vitro for three CMV-associated chains.

The CDR3 totals 15 residues. V was pared by 3 bases and J by 4 bases, with 18 bases between. Germline lookup yields CDR1 GTSNPN and CDR2 SVGIG (reference sequence). As to this clone: Its specificity is not known.

Sequencing was performed with immunoSEQ multiplex PCR; in TCRdb, only in-frame clones are kept and a portion is missing. The table includes some 48,000 clones, approximately 85% detected once. This clonotype was obtained from a woman under 40 in good health and CMV-seronegative. This rearrangement joins TRBV30 to TRBJ1-2; TRBD1 might be the D (5 bases). Sequences were obtained from PBMCs. This chain's CDR3 is CAWRGTMDTRYGYTF. CDR3 sequence (DNA): TGTGCCTGGAGAGGAACCATGGACACTCGCTATGGCTACACCTTC. Full variable domain (missing parts from reference TRBV30 and TRBJ1-2): SQTIHQWPATLVQPVGSPLSLECTVEGTSNPNLYWYRQAAGRGLQLLFYSVGIGQISSEVPQNLSASRPQDRQFILSSKKLLLSDSGFYLCAWRGTMDTRYGYTFGSGTRLTVV.